The sequence of this T cell receptor (beta chain) was determined in a study of neurological immune-mediated disorders. General study points: The study found the most TCR clonal expansion in HTLV-1-associated myelopathy and the least in multiple sclerosis, below healthy controls. A possible signature appeared as one related-CDR3 cluster, in which phylogenetic grouping placed the repertoires of 18 of 34 multiple sclerosis patients. No sharing of CDR3 amino acid sequences was observed among expanded clones across subjects, suggesting private repertoires in all groups.

There are many counts of this clonotype. Its antigen is not identified. In germline, CDR1 is MNHEY, CDR2 SMNVEV (reference sequence). This CDR3 comprises 15 residues. V shed 4 bases and J shed 6 bases, with 13 bases lying between them. With 10-nucleotide random UMIs, 5'RACE was used to make the cDNA. Each CDR3 protein is one row after TCRdb ran MiXCR on the 5' RACE reads. The sample holds 60,000 to 80,000 distinct CDR3 sequences, around 5.2% seen once. Sequencing was performed on PBMCs. This sequence originates from a woman aged 50 to 60 with multiple sclerosis. The genes are TRBV27 and TRBJ1-6; no clear D. CDR3 in DNA: TGTGCCAGCAGTTCCCTAAGAGGCCGTAATTCACCCCTCCACTTT. This sequence encodes CASSSLRGRNSPLHF.